The sequence of this T cell receptor (beta chain) was determined in a study of blood T cell repertoires in COVID-19. Study-level background: The United States, Italy and Spain provided the acute and convalescent COVID-19 samples. Sample material is recorded as cDNA or gDNA derived from T cells, B-cell-depleted T cells, or PBMCs.

Measured with immunoSEQ multiplex PCR; TCRdb has only the in-frame clones, and not every one. This table has under 130,000 clones, roughly 71% appearing once. The germline gives CDR1 LNHDA, CDR2 SQIVND (reference sequence). The CDR3 runs 16 residues. With 4 bases clipped from V and 0 bases from J, the junction kept 5 bases outside the gene matches. Material: peripheral blood. The source is a man older than 75 with acute or convalescent COVID-19. The gene calls are TRBV19 and TRBJ1-4; 7 bases are a match to TRBD1. CDR3 coding DNA: TGTGCCAGTAGTACTACCGACAGGGCAACTAATGAAAAACTGTTTTTT. Residues: CASSTTDRATNEKLFF.